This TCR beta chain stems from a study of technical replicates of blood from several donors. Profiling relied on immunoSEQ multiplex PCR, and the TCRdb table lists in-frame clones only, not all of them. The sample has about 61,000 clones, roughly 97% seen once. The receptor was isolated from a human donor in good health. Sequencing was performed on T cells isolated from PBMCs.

CDR3 residues: CASSEGQNQPQHF. The CDR3 DNA reads as TGCGCCAGCAGCGAGGGACAGAATCAGCCCCAGCATTTT. This chain links TRBV5-1 with TRBJ1-5; 7 nucleotides line up with TRBD1. CDR3 length equals 13 residues. Trimming removed 4 bases from V and 4 bases from J; junction bases left unmatched: 2. Germline loops: CDR1 SGHRS, CDR2 YFSETQ. Together with reference TRBV5-1 and TRBJ1-5, the CDR3 gives the full variable domain: KAGVTQTPRYLIKTRGQQVTLSCSPISGHRSVSWYQQTPGQGLQFLFEYFSETQRNKGNFPGRFSGRQFSNSRSEMNVSTLELGDSALYLCASSEGQNQPQHFGDGTRLSIL.